These 10 T cell receptor beta chains share one sample of origin, sequenced in a study of early T cells in non-severe SARS-CoV-2 infection. TCRdb re-called the 5' RACE reads with MiXCR, one entry per CDR3 protein. The sample records about 33,000 distinct CDR3 sequences, more than 5% being singletons. Input material: whole blood. The origin of the receptors is an adult who was a healthcare worker with PCR-confirmed SARS-CoV-2 infection or an uninfected control (not recorded which).

This clonotype was detected many times. The rearrangement uses TRBV12-5 and TRBJ2-1, with 8 bases that match TRBD1. The CDR3 contains 15 residues. In germline, CDR1 is LGHNT, CDR2 FRNRAP. The J segment lost 1 base and the V segment lost 6 bases, leaving 5 bases of the junction unmatched. The CDR3 here is CASGLTGESYNEQFF. CDR3 DNA: TGTGCTAGTGGCCTGACAGGGGAGTCCTACAATGAGCAGTTCTTC.

This chain links TRBV18 with TRBJ2-3, with 9 positions matching TRBD1. This CDR3 is built from 16 residues. After removal of 1 base from V and 4 bases from J, the junction contained 6 bases not matched to a gene. The V gene's germline CDR1 is KGHSH and CDR2 LQKENI. The CDR3 DNA reads as TGTGCCAGCTCACCACTGCCGGACAGGGGTGCAGATACGCAGTATTTT. Its translation is CASSPLPDRGADTQYF.

This clonotype was detected a few times. The V call is TRBV27, the J call TRBJ1-2, with D unresolved. CDR3 size: 13 residues. Germline-derived CDR1 and CDR2 are MNHEY and SMNVEV (reference sequence). V was trimmed by 4 bases and J by 1 base, leaving 7 bases between them. In DNA form, the CDR3 reads TGTGCCAGCAGTTCGGGCAGTAACTATGGCTACACCTTC. Protein sequence: CASSSGSNYGYTF.

This clonotype has a count of ten or more. V gene TRBV30 combines with J gene TRBJ1-2; a possible D gene is TRBD1 (5 bases). This CDR3 is 15 amino acids long. Trimming cost V 2 bases and J 2 bases, with 15 bases left between them. From germline, CDR1 is GTSNPN and CDR2 SVGIG (reference sequence). In nucleotides, the CDR3 is TGTGCCTGGAGTAAGACCTCAGACAGAAACTATGGCTACACCTTC. Protein sequence: CAWSKTSDRNYGYTF.

The chain has TRBV30 and TRBJ2-6; D not resolved. With 3 bases removed from V and 0 bases from J, the gap between germline ends came to 9 bases. Looked up from germline, CDR1 is GTSNPN and CDR2 is SVGIG (reference sequence). The CDR3 is made up of 15 amino acids. This CDR3 reads CAWRQLNSGANVLTF. The CDR3 DNA reads as TGTGCCTGGAGACAGCTGAACTCTGGGGCCAACGTCCTGACTTTC.

This clonotype was observed at least ten times. The chain recombines TRBV29-1 with TRBJ2-4; D ambiguous. CDR3 length equals 12 residues. Germline V gives CDR1 SQVTM, CDR2 ANQGSEA. Trimming removed 4 bases from V and 8 bases from J, with 12 bases in between. The CDR3 nucleotides are TGCAGCGTTGCAATCCAGGAGCACATTCAGTACTTC. Translation: CSVAIQEHIQYF.

This clonotype was counted at least ten times. The chain employs TRBV7-9 and TRBJ2-6; D gene unclear. The germline V gene encodes CDR1 SEHNR and CDR2 FQNEAQ (reference sequence). V lost 7 bases to trimming and J lost 0 bases, with 13 bases between them. This CDR3 region has 16 residues. In nucleotides, the CDR3 is TGTGCCAGCACCCTCGGCGGATTCTCTGGGGCCAACGTCCTGACTTTC. Its protein product is CASTLGGFSGANVLTF.

The sample holds many counts of this clonotype. The chain uses TRBV12-3 or TRBV12-4 and TRBJ1-2; no reliable D call. The CDR3 sequence is 14 residues long. Deletions cut 1 base from V and 6 bases from J, with 12 bases between. Written as DNA, the CDR3 is TGTGCCAGCAGTTTAGTCGGTGGTGGGGATGGCTACACCTTC. Amino acid sequence: CASSLVGGGDGYTF.

In nucleotides, the CDR3 is TGTGCCAGCAGTACAACAGGCGCCAATCAGCCCCAGCATTTT. This codes for CASSTTGANQPQHF. The chain is built from TRBV12-3 or TRBV12-4 and TRBJ1-5; weak D call: TRBD1 (5 bases). The CDR3 consists of 14 residues. Deletions cut 5 bases from V and 3 bases from J, with 11 bases between.

The CDR3: CASSLGQGRETQYF. CDR3 sequence (DNA): TGTGCCAGCAGCCTGGGACAGGGGAGGGAGACCCAGTACTTC. The rearrangement joins TRBV9 to TRBJ2-5; the match to TRBD1 covers 10 bases. J was trimmed by 5 bases and V by 4 bases; bases with no gene match: 5. The CDR3 has 14 residues. Germline CDR1 and CDR2: SGDLS and YYNGEE.